Sequencing of this T cell receptor beta chain was carried out in a study of technical replicates of blood from a few donors. Germline V lookup: CDR1 LNHDA, CDR2 SQIVND (reference sequence). The CDR3 spans 15 residues. Trimming removed 1 base at V and 6 bases at J, with 14 bases between. The data were produced by immunoSEQ multiplex PCR, yet TCRdb's version contains in-frame clones alone and is incomplete. The top ten clones hold around 0.38% of a sample with 82,000 or so clones, just over 95% of them seen once. The V gene is TRBV19, the J gene TRBJ2-3; the D is unclear. This TCR came from a human donor in good health. Sequencing was performed on T cells isolated from PBMCs. This CDR3 is CASSIASHGSDTQYF. CDR3 DNA: TGTGCCAGTAGTATAGCTAGTCACGGATCGGATACGCAGTATTTT.